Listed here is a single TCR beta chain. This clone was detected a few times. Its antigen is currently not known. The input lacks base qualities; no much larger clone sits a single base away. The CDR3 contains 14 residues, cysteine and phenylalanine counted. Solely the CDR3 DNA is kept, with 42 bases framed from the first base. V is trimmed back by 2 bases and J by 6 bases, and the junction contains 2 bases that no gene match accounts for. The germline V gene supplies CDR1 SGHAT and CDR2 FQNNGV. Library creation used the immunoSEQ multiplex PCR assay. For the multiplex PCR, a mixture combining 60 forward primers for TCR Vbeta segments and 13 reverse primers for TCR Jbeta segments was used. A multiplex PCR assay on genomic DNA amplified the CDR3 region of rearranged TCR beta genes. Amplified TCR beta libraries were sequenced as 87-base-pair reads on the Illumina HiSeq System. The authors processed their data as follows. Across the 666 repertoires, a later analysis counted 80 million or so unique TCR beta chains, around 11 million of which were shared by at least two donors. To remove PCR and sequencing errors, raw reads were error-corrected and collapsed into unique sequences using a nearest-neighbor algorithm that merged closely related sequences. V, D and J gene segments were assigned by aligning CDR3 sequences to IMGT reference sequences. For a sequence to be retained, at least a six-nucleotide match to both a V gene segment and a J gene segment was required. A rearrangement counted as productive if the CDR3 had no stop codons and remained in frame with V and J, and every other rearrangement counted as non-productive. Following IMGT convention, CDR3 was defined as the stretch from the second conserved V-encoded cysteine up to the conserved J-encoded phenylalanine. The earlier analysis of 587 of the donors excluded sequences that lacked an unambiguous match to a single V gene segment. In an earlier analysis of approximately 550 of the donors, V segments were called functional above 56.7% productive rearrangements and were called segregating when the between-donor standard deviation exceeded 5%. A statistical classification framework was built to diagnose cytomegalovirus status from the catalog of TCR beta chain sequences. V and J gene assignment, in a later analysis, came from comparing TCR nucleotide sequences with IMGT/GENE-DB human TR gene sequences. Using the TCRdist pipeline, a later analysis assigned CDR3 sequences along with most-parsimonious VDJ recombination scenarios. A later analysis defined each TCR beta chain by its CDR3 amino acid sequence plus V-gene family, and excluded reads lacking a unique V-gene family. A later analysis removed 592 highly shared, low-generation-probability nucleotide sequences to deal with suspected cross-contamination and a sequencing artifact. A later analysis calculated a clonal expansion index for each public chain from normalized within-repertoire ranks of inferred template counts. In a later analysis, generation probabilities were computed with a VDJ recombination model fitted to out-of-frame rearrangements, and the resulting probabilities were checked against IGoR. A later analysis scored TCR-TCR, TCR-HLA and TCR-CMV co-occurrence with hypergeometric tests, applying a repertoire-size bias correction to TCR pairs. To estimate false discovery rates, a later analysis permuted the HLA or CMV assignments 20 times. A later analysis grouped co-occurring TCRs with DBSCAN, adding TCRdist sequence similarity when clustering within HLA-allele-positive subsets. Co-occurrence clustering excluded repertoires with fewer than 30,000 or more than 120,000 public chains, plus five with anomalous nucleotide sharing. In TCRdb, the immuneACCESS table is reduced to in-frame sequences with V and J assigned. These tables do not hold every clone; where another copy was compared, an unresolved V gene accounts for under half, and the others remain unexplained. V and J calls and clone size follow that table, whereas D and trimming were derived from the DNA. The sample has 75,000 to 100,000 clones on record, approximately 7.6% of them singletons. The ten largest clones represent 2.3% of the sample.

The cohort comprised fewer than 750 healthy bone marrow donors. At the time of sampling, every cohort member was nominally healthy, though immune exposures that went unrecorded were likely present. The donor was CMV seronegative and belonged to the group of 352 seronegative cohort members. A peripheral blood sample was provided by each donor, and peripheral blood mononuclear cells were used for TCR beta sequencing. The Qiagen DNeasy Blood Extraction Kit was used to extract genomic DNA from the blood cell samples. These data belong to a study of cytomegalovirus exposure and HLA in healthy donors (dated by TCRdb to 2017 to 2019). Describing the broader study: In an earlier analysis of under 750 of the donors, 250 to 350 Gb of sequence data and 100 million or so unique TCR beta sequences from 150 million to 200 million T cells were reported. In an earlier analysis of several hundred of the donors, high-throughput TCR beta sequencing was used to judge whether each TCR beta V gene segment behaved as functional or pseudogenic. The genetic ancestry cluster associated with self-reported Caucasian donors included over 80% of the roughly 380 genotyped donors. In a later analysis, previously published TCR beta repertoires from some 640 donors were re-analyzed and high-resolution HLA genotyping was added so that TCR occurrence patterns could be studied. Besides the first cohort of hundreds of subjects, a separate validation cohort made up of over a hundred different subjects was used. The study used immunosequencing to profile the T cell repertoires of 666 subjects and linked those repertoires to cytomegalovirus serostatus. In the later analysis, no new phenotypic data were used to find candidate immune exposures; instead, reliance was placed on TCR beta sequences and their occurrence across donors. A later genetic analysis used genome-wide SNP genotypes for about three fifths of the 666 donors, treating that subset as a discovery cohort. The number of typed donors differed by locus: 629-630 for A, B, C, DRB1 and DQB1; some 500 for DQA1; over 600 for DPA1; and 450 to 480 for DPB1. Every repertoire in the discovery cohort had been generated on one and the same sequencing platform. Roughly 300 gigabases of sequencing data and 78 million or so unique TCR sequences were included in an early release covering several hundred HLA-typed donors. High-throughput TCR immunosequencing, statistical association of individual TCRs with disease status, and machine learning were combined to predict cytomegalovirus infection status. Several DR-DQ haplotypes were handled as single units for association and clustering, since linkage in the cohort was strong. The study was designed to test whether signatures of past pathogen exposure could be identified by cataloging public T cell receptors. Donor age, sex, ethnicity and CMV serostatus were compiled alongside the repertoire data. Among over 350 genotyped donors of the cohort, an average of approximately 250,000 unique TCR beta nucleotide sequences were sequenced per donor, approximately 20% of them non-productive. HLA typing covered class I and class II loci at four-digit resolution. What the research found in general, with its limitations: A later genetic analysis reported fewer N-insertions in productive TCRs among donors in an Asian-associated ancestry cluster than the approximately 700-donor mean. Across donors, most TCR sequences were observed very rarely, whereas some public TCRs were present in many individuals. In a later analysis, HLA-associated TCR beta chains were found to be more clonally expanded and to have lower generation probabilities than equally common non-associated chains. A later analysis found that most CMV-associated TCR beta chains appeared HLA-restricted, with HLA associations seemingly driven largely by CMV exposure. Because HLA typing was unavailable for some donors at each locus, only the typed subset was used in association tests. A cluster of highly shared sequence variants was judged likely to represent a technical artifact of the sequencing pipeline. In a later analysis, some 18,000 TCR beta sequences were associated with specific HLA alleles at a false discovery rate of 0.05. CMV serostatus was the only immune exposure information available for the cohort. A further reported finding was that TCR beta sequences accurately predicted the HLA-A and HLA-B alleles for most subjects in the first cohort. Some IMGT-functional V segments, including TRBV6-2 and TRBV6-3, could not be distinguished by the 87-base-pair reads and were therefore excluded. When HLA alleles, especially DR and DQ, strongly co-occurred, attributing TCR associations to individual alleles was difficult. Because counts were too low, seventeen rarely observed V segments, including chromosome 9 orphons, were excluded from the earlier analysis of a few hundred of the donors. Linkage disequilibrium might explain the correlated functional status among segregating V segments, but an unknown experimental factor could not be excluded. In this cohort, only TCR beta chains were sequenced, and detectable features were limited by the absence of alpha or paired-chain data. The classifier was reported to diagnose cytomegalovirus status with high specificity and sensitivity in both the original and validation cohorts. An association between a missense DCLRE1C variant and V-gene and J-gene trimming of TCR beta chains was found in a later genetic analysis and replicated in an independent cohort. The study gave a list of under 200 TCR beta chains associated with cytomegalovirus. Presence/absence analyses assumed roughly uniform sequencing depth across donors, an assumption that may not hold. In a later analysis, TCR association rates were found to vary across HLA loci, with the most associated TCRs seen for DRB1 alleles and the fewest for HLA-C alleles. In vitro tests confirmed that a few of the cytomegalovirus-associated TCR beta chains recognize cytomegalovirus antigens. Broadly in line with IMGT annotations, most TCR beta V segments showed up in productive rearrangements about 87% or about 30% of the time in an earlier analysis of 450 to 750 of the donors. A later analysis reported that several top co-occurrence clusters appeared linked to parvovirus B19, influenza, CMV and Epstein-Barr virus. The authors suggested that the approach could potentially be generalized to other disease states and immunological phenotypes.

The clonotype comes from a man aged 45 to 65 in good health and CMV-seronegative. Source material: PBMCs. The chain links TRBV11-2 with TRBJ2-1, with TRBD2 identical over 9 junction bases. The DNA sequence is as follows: TGTGCCAGCAGCTTACGGCGGGGGGGCAATGAGCAGTTCTTC. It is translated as CASSLRRGGNEQFF. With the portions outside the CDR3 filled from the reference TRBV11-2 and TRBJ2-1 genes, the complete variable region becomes EAGVAQSPRYKIIEKRQSVAFWCNPISGHATLYWYQQILGQGPKLLIQFQNNGVVDDSQLPKDRFSAERLKGVDSTLKIQPAKLEDSAVYLCASSLRRGGNEQFFGPGTRLTVL.